A single sample is the source of the 25 T cell receptor beta chains below, sequenced in a study of blood T cell repertoires in COVID-19. Repertoires were generated with immunoSEQ multiplex PCR, while TCRdb's copy carries only in-frame clones and drops some. This table has 99,000 or so clones, about four fifths appearing once. The specimen sequenced was peripheral blood. The receptors originated from a man older than 75 with acute or convalescent COVID-19.

The chain couples TRBV27 to TRBJ1-3; 7 bases are a match to TRBD1. The CDR3 is 14 amino acids. Looked up from germline, CDR1 is MNHEY and CDR2 is SMNVEV (reference sequence). Unmatched junction bases numbered 10, after V lost 5 bases and J lost 9 bases. The CDR3 loop is CASSRDSLGGTIYF. CDR3 in DNA: TGTGCCAGCAGTCGGGACAGCCTCGGAGGCACCATATATTTT.

This sequence joins TRBV5-1 and TRBJ2-7; tentative D call: TRBD1 (5 bases). V dropped 0 bases and J dropped 3 bases, with 7 bases sitting between them. The germline V gene encodes CDR1 SGHRS and CDR2 YFSETQ. The CDR3 is 13 amino acids. CDR3 DNA: TGCGCCAGCAGCTTGGGACAGAACTACGAGCAGTACTTC. Protein: CASSLGQNYEQYF.

This clone was seen only a few times. The sample has other DNA sequences that encode this CDR3 too. V gene TRBV4-1 combines with J gene TRBJ2-3; 8 bases match TRBD2. The length of the CDR3 is 16 residues. From germline, CDR1 is MGHRA and CDR2 YSYEKL. Unmatched junction bases numbered 12, after V lost 2 bases and J lost 8 bases. The CDR3 is CASSQLPLAGRATQYF. The CDR3 DNA is TGCGCCAGCAGCCAACTACCTCTAGCGGGCCGGGCTACGCAGTATTTT.

Turning to this clone: Other DNA sequences in the sample encode the same CDR3. V usage is TRBV18 and J usage is TRBJ1-2, with 9 bases identical to TRBD1. The CDR3 totals 13 residues. Germline CDR1 KGHSH, CDR2 LQKENI. After removal of 3 bases from V and 4 bases from J, the junction contained 0 bases not matched to a gene. CDR3 in DNA: TGTGCCAGCTCACCGACAGGGGGCTATGGCTACACCTTC. Translated, it gives CASSPTGGYGYTF.

The chain has TRBV6-1 and TRBJ1-2; 7 bases line up with TRBD1. Per germline, CDR1 MNHNS and CDR2 SASEGT. This CDR3 region has 13 residues. The V gene end was trimmed by 0 bases and the J gene end by 5 bases; junction bases not matched to a gene: 0. CDR3 in amino acids: CASSEATGYGYTF. The CDR3 nucleotides are TGTGCCAGCAGTGAAGCGACAGGGTATGGCTACACCTTC.

The chain couples TRBV7-3 to TRBJ1-1; the match to TRBD1 covers 8 bases. Looked up from germline, CDR1 is SGHTA and CDR2 is FQGTGA. This CDR3 comprises 16 residues. J gave up 4 bases and V 10 bases, and 17 bases lay outside the gene matches. CDR3 DNA: TGTGCCACCCGTCCTCCGGGACAGGCCCTTTCCACTGAAGCTTTCTTT. Translating it yields CATRPPGQALSTEAFF.

The V and J genes are TRBV5-1 and TRBJ1-1; D might be TRBD1 (6 bases). The CDR3 covers 17 residues. V lost 3 bases, J lost 0 bases, and 18 bases lay in between. Germline CDR1 SGHRS, CDR2 YFSETQ. CDR3 loop: CASSSPGRGEMNTEAFF. The CDR3 DNA reads TGCGCCAGCAGCTCCCCGGGCAGGGGCGAAATGAACACTGAAGCTTTCTTT.

The chain recombines TRBV3-1 (or the pseudogene TRBV3-2) with TRBJ2-7, with D maybe TRBD1 (5 bases). The CDR3 has 13 residues. The germline V gene has CDR1 LGHDT and CDR2 YNNKEL (reference sequence). Trimming cost V 5 bases and J 4 bases, with 12 bases left between them. The DNA of the CDR3 is TGTGCCAGCAGCAGAGACAGCAGGTACGAGCAGTACTTC. Encoded protein: CASSRDSRYEQYF.

V usage is TRBV27 and J usage is TRBJ1-4, with a possible D match to TRBD1 (5 bases). V was trimmed by 6 bases and J by 7 bases, leaving 15 bases between them. CDR3 length equals 14 residues. Germline lookup yields CDR1 MNHEY and CDR2 SMNVEV (reference sequence). The CDR3 DNA follows: TGTGCCAGCAGAGCGCAGGGCAGCAGTGAAAAACTGTTTTTT. Protein product: CASRAQGSSEKLFF. The entire variable domain, with the rest obtained from reference TRBV27 and TRBJ1-4, is as follows: EAQVTQNPRYLITVTGKKLTVTCSQNMNHEYMSWYRQDPGLGLRQIYYSMNVEVTDKGDVPEGYKVSRKEKRNFPLILESPSPNQTSLYFCASRAQGSSEKLFFGSGTQLSVL.

The chain has TRBV6-6 and TRBJ2-1, with D tentatively TRBD2 (5 bases). This CDR3 is built from 15 residues. Germline V gene data show CDR1 as MNHNY and CDR2 as SVGAGI (reference sequence). V gave up 6 bases and J gave up 3 bases, with 15 bases separating them. The CDR3 DNA follows: TGTGCCAGCAGCCACCCCGTCGCGGGCTACAATGAGCAGTTCTTC. This encodes CASSHPVAGYNEQFF.

The CDR3 region is CASSPPGLDTQYF. The CDR3 bases are TGTGCCAGTAGTCCGCCGGGACTAGACACGCAGTATTTT. J is TRBJ2-3 and V is TRBV19, with 8 bases fitting TRBD2. V gave up 5 bases and J gave up 9 bases; unmatched junction bases: 7. This CDR3 contains 13 residues. Germline V CDR1 and CDR2: LNHDA, SQIVND (reference sequence).

This clone appeared a single time. CDR3 nucleotides: TGTGCCAGCAGCCGGACAGGGGTCAATCAGCCCCAGCATTTT. Encoded protein: CASSRTGVNQPQHF. The rearrangement uses TRBV6-2 or TRBV6-3 and TRBJ1-5, with TRBD1 matching over 9 bases. This CDR3 region has 14 residues. Germline CDR1 MNHEY, CDR2 SVGEGT. Trimming cost V 6 bases and J 3 bases; bases outside gene matches: 3.

The chain links TRBV6-2 or TRBV6-3 to TRBJ2-6; D is perhaps TRBD1 (6 bases). The CDR3 totals 15 residues. Germline CDR1 and CDR2: MNHEY and SVGEGT. The germline V and J ends were trimmed by 5 bases and 0 bases, with 8 bases remaining between them. The CDR3 region has the DNA TGTGCCAGCAGTCAGGACAGCTCTGGGGCCAACGTCCTGACTTTC. This codes for CASSQDSSGANVLTF.

On this clone itself: One end of the junction does not line up with germline, which may come from a read error. The genes are TRBV28 and TRBJ1-1; 10 positions match TRBD1. The V gene's germline CDR1 is MDHEN and CDR2 SYDVKM. The CDR3 consists of 15 residues. DNA for the CDR3: TGTGCCAGCAGTCTATGGGACAGGGGTGAGGGGGAAGCTTTCTTT. This translates into CASSLWDRGEGEAFF.

As concerns this clone: A junction boundary mismatches the germline segment, possibly from a read error. This chain connects TRBV7-3 to TRBJ2-6; 7 bases fit TRBD1. This CDR3 region has 15 residues. CDR1 is SGHTA and CDR2 is FQGTGA in the germline V gene. CDR3: CANSLTGAGANVLTF. The CDR3 coding sequence is TGTGCCAACAGCCTTACAGGGGCTGGGGCCAACGTCCTGACTTTC.

The gene calls are TRBV5-4 and TRBJ2-1; 15 bases fit TRBD2. Germline V gives CDR1 SGHNT, CDR2 YYREEE (reference sequence). The V segment lost 3 bases and the J segment 6 bases; nucleotides outside the gene matches: 10. The CDR3 is made up of 18 amino acids. The CDR3 sequence is CASSSGLAGGPRSNEQFF. Written as DNA, the CDR3 is TGTGCCAGCAGCTCCGGACTAGCGGGAGGGCCGAGGAGCAATGAGCAGTTCTTC. Full variable domain (remainder filled in from reference TRBV5-4 and TRBJ2-1): ETGVTQSPTHLIKTRGQQVTLRCSSQSGHNTVSWYQQALGQGPQFIFQYYREEENGRGNFPPRFSGLQFPNYSSELNVNALELDDSALYLCASSSGLAGGPRSNEQFFGPGTRLTVL.

The genes are TRBV5-1 and TRBJ2-2; TRBD1 might be the D (6 bases). Between the trimmed V and J ends, which lost 2 bases and 0 bases, there was a span of 14 bases. Germline V gene sequence: CDR1 SGHRS, CDR2 YFSETQ. The CDR3 length is 17 residues. The CDR3 DNA is TGCGCCAGCAGCTTCATAGCCGGGACAACGAACACCGGGGAGCTGTTTTTT. It translates to CASSFIAGTTNTGELFF.

This clone appeared once. The chain has TRBV18 and TRBJ1-5, with TRBD1 matching over 11 bases. This CDR3 has 14 amino acids. The trim removed 8 bases at V and 4 bases at J, leaving 4 bases unmatched. The germline gives CDR1 KGHSH, CDR2 LQKENI. CDR3 DNA: TGTGCCAGCGCCGGGACAGGGGGGAATCAGCCCCAGCATTTT. Amino acids: CASAGTGGNQPQHF.

The CDR3 is CASSDRPRETQYF. The CDR3 coding sequence is TGCGCCAGCTCCGACAGACCGCGAGAGACCCAGTACTTC. This sequence joins TRBV5-1 and TRBJ2-5; tentative D call: TRBD1 (5 bases). This CDR3 comprises 13 residues. Trimming cost V 7 bases and J 4 bases, with 14 bases left between them. Germline V gives CDR1 SGHRS, CDR2 YFSETQ.

This rearrangement joins TRBV9 to TRBJ2-3; D ambiguous. Per the germline V gene, CDR1 is SGDLS and CDR2 is YYNGEE. The CDR3 spans 14 residues. V gave up 3 bases and J gave up 2 bases, with 10 bases separating them. This CDR3 is CASSALTYTDTQYF. The CDR3 DNA sequence: TGTGCCAGCAGCGCTTTGACTTACACAGATACGCAGTATTTT.

For the CDR3, the DNA is TGTGCTAGTGGTTTGGGGACAGGGGATCTCTCCTACAATGAGCAGTTCTTC. This translates into CASGLGTGDLSYNEQFF. The chain recombines TRBV12-5 with TRBJ2-1; 9 positions agree with TRBD1. V trimming: 1 base; J trimming: 0 bases; junction bases outside the gene matches: 4. Per the germline V gene, CDR1 is LGHNT and CDR2 is FRNRAP. The length of the CDR3 is 17 residues. The variable domain in full, completed from reference TRBV12-5 and TRBJ2-1, reads DARVTQTPRHKVTEMGQEVTMRCQPILGHNTVFWYRQTMMQGLELLAYFRNRAPLDDSGMPKDRFSAEMPDATLATLKIQPSEPRDSAVYFCASGLGTGDLSYNEQFFGPGTRLTVL.

V gene TRBV19 combines with J gene TRBJ1-5, with a possible D match to TRBD1 (6 bases). CDR1 is LNHDA and CDR2 is SQIVND in the germline V gene (reference sequence). This CDR3 is 15 amino acids long. V lost 0 bases and J lost 5, with 11 bases in between. CDR3 DNA sequence: TGTGCCAGTAGTATAGATCTATCAGGGGATCAGCCCCAGCATTTT. Protein sequence: CASSIDLSGDQPQHF.

This chain uses TRBV5-8 with TRBJ2-3; 7 bases align to TRBD1. This CDR3 is built from 15 residues. Germline CDR1 is SGHTS and CDR2 is YDEGEE. V shed 0 bases and J 6 bases; nucleotides not matched to a gene: 7. The DNA of the CDR3 is TGTGCCAGCAGCTTGGGCGACAGGGCCCCCGATACGCAGTATTTT. Translation: CASSLGDRAPDTQYF.

This clone occurred a few times. The V and J genes are TRBV6-2 or TRBV6-3 and TRBJ1-5; D unclear. The CDR3 loop spans 13 amino acids. Germline assignment: CDR1 MNHEY and CDR2 SVGEGT. The V gene lost 3 bases and the J gene lost 6 bases, with 9 bases spanning the gap. In nucleotides, the CDR3 is TGTGCCAGCAGTTATGCGGGTTTTCAGCCCCAGCATTTT. Translated: CASSYAGFQPQHF.

CDR3 DNA: TGTGCCAGCAGCCTTAGCGGGGTCTACGAGCAGTACTTC. Encoded protein: CASSLSGVYEQYF. This chain uses TRBV7-9 with TRBJ2-7, with 8 bases that match TRBD2. Germline values: CDR1 SEHNR, CDR2 FQNEAQ (reference sequence). With 5 bases clipped from V and 3 bases from J, the junction kept 3 bases outside the gene matches. The CDR3 totals 13 residues.